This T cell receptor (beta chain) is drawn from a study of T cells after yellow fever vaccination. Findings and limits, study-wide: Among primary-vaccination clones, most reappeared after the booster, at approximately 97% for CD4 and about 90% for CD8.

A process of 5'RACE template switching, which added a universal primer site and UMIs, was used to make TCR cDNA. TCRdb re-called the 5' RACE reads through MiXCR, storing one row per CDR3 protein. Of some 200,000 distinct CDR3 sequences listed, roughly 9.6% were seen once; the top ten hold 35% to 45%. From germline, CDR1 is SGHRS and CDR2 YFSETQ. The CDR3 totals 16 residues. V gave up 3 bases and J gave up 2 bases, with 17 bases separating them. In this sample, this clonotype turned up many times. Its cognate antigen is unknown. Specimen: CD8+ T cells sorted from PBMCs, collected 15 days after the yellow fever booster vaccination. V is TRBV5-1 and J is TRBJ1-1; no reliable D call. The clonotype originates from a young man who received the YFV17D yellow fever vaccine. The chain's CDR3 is CASSSGPRGSNTEAFF. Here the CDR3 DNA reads TGCGCCAGCAGCTCCGGACCCCGTGGAAGCAACACTGAAGCTTTCTTT.